Listed here are 19 T cell receptor beta chains from one sample, sequenced in a study of T cell responses to AZD1222 COVID-19 vaccine. This table comes from immunoSEQ multiplex PCR, and its TCRdb copy is limited to in-frame clones, with some not included. The data hold around 30,000 clones, with nearly 95% observed a single time. Sequenced here: peripheral blood, sampled on day 0 of AZD1222 vaccination. The receptors were gathered from an adult in good health.

This rearrangement joins TRBV7-2 to TRBJ1-5; D not resolved. This CDR3 is 13 amino acids long. From germline, CDR1 is SGHTA and CDR2 FQGNSA. V dropped 5 bases and J dropped 9 bases, with 14 bases sitting between them. The CDR3 nucleotides read TGTGCCAGCAGCCAAGGGCCCCCCGGGCCCCAGCATTTT. Residues: CASSQGPPGPQHF.

V usage is TRBV5-1 and J usage is TRBJ1-4; possible D gene TRBD1, 6 bases. The germline V and J ends were trimmed by 4 bases and 5 bases, with 18 bases remaining between them. The germline V gene encodes CDR1 SGHRS and CDR2 YFSETQ. The CDR3 runs 16 residues. The chain's CDR3 is CASSREPGQGNEKLFF. The CDR3 DNA reads as TGCGCCAGCAGCCGAGAGCCGGGACAAGGAAATGAAAAACTGTTTTTT. The variable domain in full, completed from reference TRBV5-1 and TRBJ1-4, reads KAGVTQTPRYLIKTRGQQVTLSCSPISGHRSVSWYQQTPGQGLQFLFEYFSETQRNKGNFPGRFSGRQFSNSRSEMNVSTLELGDSALYLCASSREPGQGNEKLFFGSGTQLSVL.

The chain uses TRBV14 and TRBJ2-7; the D call may be TRBD1 or TRBD2 (6 bases each). CDR1 SGHDN and CDR2 FVKESK come from the germline V gene. The V end was cut by 1 base, the J end by 6 bases, with 16 bases between. The CDR3 is 15 residues long. The CDR3 DNA is TGTGCCAGCAGCCAAGGCCAGGGGCCGGAGGGCGAGCAGTACTTC. Translated: CASSQGQGPEGEQYF.

V gene TRBV15 combines with J gene TRBJ1-5, with TRBD1 matching 7 bases. This CDR3 contains 15 residues. The V segment lost 3 bases and the J segment 4 bases; nucleotides outside the gene matches: 6. From germline, CDR1 is LNHNV and CDR2 YYDKDF (reference sequence). The CDR3 here is CATSRAQTGNQPQHF. The CDR3 DNA follows: TGTGCCACCAGCAGGGCCCAGACAGGGAATCAGCCCCAGCATTTT. The full variable domain, its missing parts supplied by reference TRBV15 and TRBJ1-5, is DAMVIQNPRYQVTQFGKPVTLSCSQTLNHNVMYWYQQKSSQAPKLLFHYYDKDFNNEADTPDNFQSRRPNTSFCFLDIRSPGLGDTAMYLCATSRAQTGNQPQHFGDGTRLSIL.

The chain carries TRBV6-5 and TRBJ1-5, with D hard to call. V was trimmed by 5 bases and J by 9 bases, leaving 11 bases between them. The CDR3 length is 12 residues. The germline gives CDR1 MNHEY, CDR2 SVGAGI. CDR3 residues: CASSSWVRPQHF. Here the CDR3 DNA reads TGTGCCAGCAGTAGTTGGGTGAGGCCCCAGCATTTT.

The chain combines TRBV23-1 with TRBJ2-1; TRBD1 or TRBD2 may be the D gene (6 bases each). TRBV23-1 counts as an open reading frame of uncertain function. V was trimmed by 6 bases and J by 0 bases, leaving 27 bases between them. The CDR3 consists of 20 residues. The CDR3 here is CASSPKGGPTGLVSYNEQFF. CDR3 nucleotide sequence: TGCGCCAGCAGCCCCAAGGGGGGCCCCACTGGTCTGGTCTCCTACAATGAGCAGTTCTTC.

The chain combines TRBV6-4 with TRBJ2-3; no reliable D call. The CDR3 is 13 residues long. CDR1 and CDR2 from the germline V gene are MRHNA and SNTAGT. The V end lost 8 bases, the J end lost 6 bases, and 15 bases lay between the germline ends. The CDR3 DNA sequence: TGTGCCAGCTCCTCGACATGGTCGGATACGCAGTATTTT. Residues: CASSSTWSDTQYF.

V usage is TRBV5-6 and J usage is TRBJ1-1; possibly TRBD1 for D (5 bases). This CDR3 has 13 residues. Trimming left V 4 bases short and J 4 bases short, with 11 bases between. CDR1 is SGHDT, CDR2 YYEEEE, per germline. DNA of the CDR3: TGTGCCAGCAGCGGGGGGGATGGCACTGAAGCTTTCTTT. Translating it yields CASSGGDGTEAFF.

The V and J genes are TRBV27 and TRBJ2-1; no firm D call. V was clipped by 6 bases and J by 2 bases, with 14 bases between them. The germline gives CDR1 MNHEY, CDR2 SMNVEV (reference sequence). CDR3 length: 15 amino acids. The CDR3 sequence is CASRSLGPTYNEQFF. CDR3 in DNA: TGTGCCAGCAGGTCCCTAGGTCCCACCTACAATGAGCAGTTCTTC.

This chain links TRBV7-9 with TRBJ1-6, with D maybe TRBD1 (6 bases). Germline V lookup: CDR1 SEHNR, CDR2 FQNEAQ (reference sequence). The CDR3 runs 14 residues. V lost 5 bases and J 10 bases, leaving 15 bases between the germline ends. The CDR3 here is CASSRAGESSPLHF. For the CDR3, the DNA is TGTGCCAGCAGCCGCGCAGGGGAAAGCTCACCCCTCCACTTT.

The CDR3 is CASSYRHSAKNIQYF. For the CDR3, the DNA is TGTGCCAGCAGCTATCGGCACTCAGCCAAAAACATTCAGTACTTC. This sequence joins TRBV21-1 and TRBJ2-4. TRBV21-1 is described as a pseudogene. The CDR3 consists of 15 residues.

The chain links TRBV19 to TRBJ1-5; no clear D gene. Trimming removed 5 bases at V and 4 bases at J, with 18 bases between. The CDR3 contains 16 residues. Germline V gene sequence: CDR1 LNHDA, CDR2 SQIVND (reference sequence). The CDR3, as DNA: TGTGCCAGTAGTGAACCGGGAGGCCCCTCAAATCAGCCCCAGCATTTT. Its translation is CASSEPGGPSNQPQHF. Supplemented by reference TRBV19 and TRBJ1-5, the full variable domain reads DGGITQSPKYLFRKEGQNVTLSCEQNLNHDAMYWYRQDPGQGLRLIYYSQIVNDFQKGDIAEGYSVSREKKESFPLTVTSAQKNPTAFYLCASSEPGGPSNQPQHFGDGTRLSIL.

This chain uses TRBV15 with TRBJ2-2; tentative D call: TRBD1 (6 bases). Germline CDR1 is LNHNV and CDR2 is YYDKDF (reference sequence). V shed 3 bases and J shed 1 base, with 12 bases lying between them. The CDR3 length is 16 residues. In DNA form, the CDR3 reads TGTGCCACCAGCAGCCCCCGGGACAAGAACACCGGGGAGCTGTTTTTT. Encoded protein: CATSSPRDKNTGELFF. Full variable domain (remainder filled in from reference TRBV15 and TRBJ2-2): DAMVIQNPRYQVTQFGKPVTLSCSQTLNHNVMYWYQQKSSQAPKLLFHYYDKDFNNEADTPDNFQSRRPNTSFCFLDIRSPGLGDTAMYLCATSSPRDKNTGELFFGEGSRLTVL.

The chain links TRBV4-3 to TRBJ1-6; D gene ambiguous. The V end was cut by 0 bases, the J end by 2 bases, with 5 bases between. Germline V gene lookup returns CDR1 LGHNA and CDR2 YSLEER. This CDR3 has 15 amino acids. DNA for the CDR3: TGCGCCAGCAGCCAAGATAGCCCCTATAATTCACCCCTCCACTTT. Translation: CASSQDSPYNSPLHF.

The chain uses TRBV19 and TRBJ1-2; 8 bases are a match to TRBD1. Germline trimming cut 8 bases from V and 5 bases from J; bases unmatched to any gene: 10. CDR3 length: 14 residues. The germline V gene encodes CDR1 LNHDA and CDR2 SQIVND (reference sequence). The CDR3 sequence: CASFRQGRSYGYTF. The CDR3 DNA reads TGTGCCAGTTTCCGACAGGGGAGAAGTTATGGCTACACCTTC.

This chain links TRBV28 with TRBJ1-2; possible D gene TRBD1, 6 bases. The CDR3 runs to 17 residues. Trimming took off 4 bases at V and 7 bases at J, with 25 bases between the two ends. The germline gives CDR1 MDHEN, CDR2 SYDVKM. This CDR3 is CASSSPRRGGAASGYTF. The CDR3 bases are TGTGCCAGCAGTTCACCTCGGAGGGGGGGCGCGGCGAGTGGCTACACCTTC.

The chain joins TRBV30 to TRBJ2-1; the D gene is possibly TRBD2 (6 bases). V was cut by 3 bases and J by 15 bases, with 15 bases left in between. Germline CDR1 is GTSNPN and CDR2 is SVGIG (reference sequence). The CDR3 length is 11 residues. DNA for the CDR3: TGTGCCTGGAGCTCTGGGGGAGGCGGGTTCTTC. It translates to CAWSSGGGGFF.

This clone appeared a single time. The chain has TRBV7-9 and TRBJ1-3, with D unresolved. Germline values: CDR1 SEHNR, CDR2 FQNEAQ (reference sequence). Trimming cost V 5 bases and J 1 base, with 18 bases left between them. CDR3 length equals 17 residues. CDR3 region: CASSPPSYFGSGNTIYF. For the CDR3, the DNA is TGTGCCAGCAGCCCGCCGAGTTACTTCGGGTCTGGAAACACCATATATTTT. Full variable domain (remainder filled in from reference TRBV7-9 and TRBJ1-3): DTGVSQNPRHKITKRGQNVTFRCDPISEHNRLYWYRQTLGQGPEFLTYFQNEAQLEKSRLLSDRFSAERPKGSFSTLEIQRTEQGDSAMYLCASSPPSYFGSGNTIYFGEGSWLTVV.

The rearrangement joins TRBV11-2 to TRBJ1-1; 7 bases are shared with TRBD1. Unmatched junction bases numbered 17, after V lost 6 bases and J lost 4 bases. This CDR3 is 17 amino acids long. The germline V gene encodes CDR1 SGHAT and CDR2 FQNNGV. The CDR3 nucleotides read TGTGCCAGCAGATCTAGGACAGGAACAAATGGGGTCACTGAAGCTTTCTTT. Translated: CASRSRTGTNGVTEAFF.